The following is a TCR beta chain sequence with its context. The data belong to a study of siplizumab effects on memory and regulatory T cells. The repertoire was sequenced with immunoSEQ multiplex PCR; TCRdb's copy has only in-frame clones and lacks some. The table has some 100,000 clones, about 94% seen once. In germline, CDR1 is SQVTM, CDR2 ANQGSEA. This CDR3 has 14 residues. Trimming at V came to 4 bases and at J to 3 bases, leaving 5 bases not matched to a gene. The source is a human donor in good health. The J gene is TRBJ1-4, the V gene TRBV29-1; the match to TRBD1 covers 7 bases. Sequenced: non-Treg CD4+ T cells sorted from blood. The CDR3 protein is CSVVVQGANEKLFF. CDR3 DNA: TGCAGCGTTGTGGTCCAGGGGGCTAATGAAAAACTGTTTTTT. Together with reference TRBV29-1 and TRBJ1-4, the CDR3 gives the full variable domain: SAVISQKPSRDICQRGTSLTIQCQVDSQVTMMFWYRQQPGQSLTLIATANQGSEATYESGFVIDKFPISRPNLTFSTLTVSNMSPEDSSIYLCSVVVQGANEKLFFGSGTQLSVL.